This T cell receptor beta chain is from a study of OX40 agonist ivuxolimab in advanced cancers. Assay used: immunoSEQ multiplex PCR; TCRdb lists only in-frame clones, some missing. The sample includes some 22,000 clones, approximately 77% of them seen just once. The CDR3 extends over 13 amino acids. The sequencing here drew on CD4+ or CD8+ T cells sorted from blood, taken in a trial of the OX40 agonist ivuxolimab. The TCR sequence derives from an adult with an advanced solid tumor such as melanoma, head and neck, liver or kidney cancer. The rearrangement uses TRBV21-1 and TRBJ2-7; the table names TRBD2, a call not compared with the DNA. TRBV21-1 is a pseudogene locus. CDR3 nucleotides: TGTGCCAGCATCACCCCGCGGATCCGCGAGCAGTACTTC. Translated, it gives CASITPRIREQYF.